This T cell receptor beta chain was identified during a study of shared clonotypes between healthy human individuals. The sorted-subset replicate PCRs were given about 200 ng DNA, which is approximately 30,000 T cell genomes. Data came from immunoSEQ multiplex PCR; TCRdb stores just in-frame clones and leaves some out. The profile shows about 680,000 clones, around 67% of them singletons. HIV-negative, healthy adults without recent acute infections or vaccinations were the donors. CDR1 and CDR2 from the germline V gene are MDHEN and SYDVKM. The CDR3 contains 13 residues. V was shortened by 2 bases and J by 4 bases, with 8 bases between the two germline ends. Worth noting for this clone: No antigen is known for it.

Whole-study results and caveats: Clonotypes which were not shared had lower generation probabilities than clonotypes that all four donors shared. Incomplete sequencing of sorted subsets was indicated by rarefaction despite large depth.

The sample consisted of memory CD4+ T cells sorted from blood. Regarding subset: CD45RA-negative fraction. This chain links TRBV28 with TRBJ1-2; D uncertain. This sequence was found in a woman aged 25 to 39 in good health. As DNA, the CDR3 is TGTGCCAGCAGTTTAGTGTCGTTCTATGGCTACACCTTC. Its translation is CASSLVSFYGYTF.